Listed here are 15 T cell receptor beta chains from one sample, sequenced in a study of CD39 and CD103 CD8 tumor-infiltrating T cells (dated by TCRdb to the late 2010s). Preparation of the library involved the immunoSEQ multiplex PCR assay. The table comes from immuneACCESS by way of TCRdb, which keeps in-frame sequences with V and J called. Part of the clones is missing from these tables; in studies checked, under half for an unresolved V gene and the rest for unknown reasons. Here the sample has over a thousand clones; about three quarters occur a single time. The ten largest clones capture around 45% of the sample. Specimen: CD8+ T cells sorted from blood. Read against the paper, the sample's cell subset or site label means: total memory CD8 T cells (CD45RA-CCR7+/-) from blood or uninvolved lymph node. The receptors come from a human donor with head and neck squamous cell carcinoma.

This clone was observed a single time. The CDR3 DNA is TGTGCCAGCAGCTTGGGTTGGGACAGCTATGGCTACACCTTC. This translates into CASSLGWDSYGYTF. This chain joins TRBV5-5 and TRBJ1-2, with TRBD1 identical over 7 bases. CDR1 is SGHKS, CDR2 YYEKEE, per germline (reference sequence). Losses at the gene ends were 0 bases for V and 4 bases for J; bases not matched to a gene: 3. The CDR3 loop spans 14 amino acids.

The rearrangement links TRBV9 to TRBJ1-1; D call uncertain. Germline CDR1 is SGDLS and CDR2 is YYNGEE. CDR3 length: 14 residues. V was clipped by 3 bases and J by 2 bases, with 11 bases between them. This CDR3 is CASSDDGENTEAFF. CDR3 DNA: TGTGCCAGCAGCGATGACGGGGAAAACACTGAAGCTTTCTTT.

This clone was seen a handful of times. The CDR3 nucleotides are TGTGCCAGCAGCTTAGCCTCCACCGGGGAGCTGTTTTTT. Translation: CASSLASTGELFF. The chain joins TRBV7-6 to TRBJ2-2, with D unclear. From germline, CDR1 is SGHVS and CDR2 FNYEAQ. The CDR3 has 13 amino acids. The germline V and J ends were trimmed by 0 bases and 4 bases, with 3 bases remaining between them.

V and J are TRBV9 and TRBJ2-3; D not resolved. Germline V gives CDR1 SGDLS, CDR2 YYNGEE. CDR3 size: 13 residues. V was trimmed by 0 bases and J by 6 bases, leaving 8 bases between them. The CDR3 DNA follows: TGTGCCAGCAGCGTAGTTTATGGGGATACGCAGTATTTT. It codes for CASSVVYGDTQYF.

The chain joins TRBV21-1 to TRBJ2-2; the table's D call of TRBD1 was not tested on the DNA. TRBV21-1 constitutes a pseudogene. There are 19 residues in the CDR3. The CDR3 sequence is CASSPRDRVPLTNTGELFF. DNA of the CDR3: TGTGCCAGCAGCCCGCGGGACAGGGTCCCTCTAACGAACACCGGGGAGCTGTTTTTT.

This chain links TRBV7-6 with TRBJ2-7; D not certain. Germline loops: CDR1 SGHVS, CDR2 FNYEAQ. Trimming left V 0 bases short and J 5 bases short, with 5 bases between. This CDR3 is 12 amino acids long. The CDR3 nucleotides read TGTGCCAGCAGCTTAGCTGATGACGAGCAGTACTTC. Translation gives CASSLADDEQYF.

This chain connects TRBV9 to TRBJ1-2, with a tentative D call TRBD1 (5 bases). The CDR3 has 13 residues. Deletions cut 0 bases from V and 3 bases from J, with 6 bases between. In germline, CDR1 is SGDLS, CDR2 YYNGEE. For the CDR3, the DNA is TGTGCCAGCAGCGTAGGGGGCGACTATGGCTACACCTTC. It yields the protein CASSVGGDYGYTF. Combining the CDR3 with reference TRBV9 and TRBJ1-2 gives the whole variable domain DSGVTQTPKHLITATGQRVTLRCSPRSGDLSVYWYQQSLDQGLQFLIQYYNGEERAKGNILERFSAQQFPDLHSELNLSSLELGDSALYFCASSVGGDYGYTFGSGTRLTVV.

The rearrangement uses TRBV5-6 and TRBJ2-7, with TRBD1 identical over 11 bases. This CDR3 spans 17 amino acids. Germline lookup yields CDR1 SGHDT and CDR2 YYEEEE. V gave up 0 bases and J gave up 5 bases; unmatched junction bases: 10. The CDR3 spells CASSLVWTGGGGDEQYF. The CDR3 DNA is TGTGCCAGCAGCTTGGTTTGGACAGGGGGCGGGGGGGACGAGCAGTACTTC.

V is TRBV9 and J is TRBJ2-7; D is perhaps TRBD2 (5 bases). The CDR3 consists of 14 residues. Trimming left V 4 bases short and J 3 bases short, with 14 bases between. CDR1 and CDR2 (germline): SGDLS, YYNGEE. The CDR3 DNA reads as TGTGCCAGCAGCCGGGATGGGGATAACTACGAGCAGTACTTC. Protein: CASSRDGDNYEQYF.

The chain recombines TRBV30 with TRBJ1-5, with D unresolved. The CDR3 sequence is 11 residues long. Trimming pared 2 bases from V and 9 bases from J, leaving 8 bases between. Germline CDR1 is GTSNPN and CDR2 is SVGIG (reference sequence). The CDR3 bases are TGTGCCTGGAGTAACCCAAGGCCCCAGCATTTT. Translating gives CAWSNPRPQHF.

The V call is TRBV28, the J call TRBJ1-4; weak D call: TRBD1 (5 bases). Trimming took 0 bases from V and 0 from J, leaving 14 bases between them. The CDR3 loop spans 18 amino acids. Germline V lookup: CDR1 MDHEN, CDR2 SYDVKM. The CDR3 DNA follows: TGTGCCAGCAGTTTATGGTCAGATCGGGGGGCAACTAATGAAAAACTGTTTTTT. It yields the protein CASSLWSDRGATNEKLFF. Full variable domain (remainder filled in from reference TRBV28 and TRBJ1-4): DVKVTQSSRYLVKRTGEKVFLECVQDMDHENMFWYRQDPGLGLRLIYFSYDVKMKEKGDIPEGYSVSREKKERFSLILESASTNQTSMYLCASSLWSDRGATNEKLFFGSGTQLSVL.

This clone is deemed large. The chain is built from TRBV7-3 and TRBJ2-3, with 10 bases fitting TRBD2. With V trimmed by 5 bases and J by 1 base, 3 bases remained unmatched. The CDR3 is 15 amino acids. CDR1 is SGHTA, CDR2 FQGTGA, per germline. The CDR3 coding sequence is TGTGCCAGCAGCCCAGCGGGGGGGGGCACAGATACGCAGTATTTT. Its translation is CASSPAGGGTDTQYF.

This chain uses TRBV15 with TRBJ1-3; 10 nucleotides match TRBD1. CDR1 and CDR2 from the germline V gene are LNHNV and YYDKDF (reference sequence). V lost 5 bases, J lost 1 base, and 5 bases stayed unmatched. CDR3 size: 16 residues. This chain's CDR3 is CATSFPGQGSGNTIYF. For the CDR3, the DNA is TGTGCCACCAGCTTCCCGGGACAGGGGTCTGGAAACACCATATATTTT.

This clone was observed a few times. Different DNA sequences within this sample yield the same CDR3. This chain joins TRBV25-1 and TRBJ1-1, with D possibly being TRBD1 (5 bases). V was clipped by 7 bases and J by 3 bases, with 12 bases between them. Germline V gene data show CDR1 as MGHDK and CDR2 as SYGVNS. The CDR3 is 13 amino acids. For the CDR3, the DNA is TGTGCCAGCAAAAGGGGAGGGGACACTGAAGCTTTCTTT. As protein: CASKRGGDTEAFF.

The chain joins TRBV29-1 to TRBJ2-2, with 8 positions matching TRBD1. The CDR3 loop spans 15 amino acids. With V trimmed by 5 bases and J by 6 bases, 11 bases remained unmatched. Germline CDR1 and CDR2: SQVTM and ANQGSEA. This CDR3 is CSVQFQTGVAGELFF. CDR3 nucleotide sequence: TGCAGCGTTCAGTTCCAGACAGGGGTGGCCGGGGAGCTGTTTTTT.